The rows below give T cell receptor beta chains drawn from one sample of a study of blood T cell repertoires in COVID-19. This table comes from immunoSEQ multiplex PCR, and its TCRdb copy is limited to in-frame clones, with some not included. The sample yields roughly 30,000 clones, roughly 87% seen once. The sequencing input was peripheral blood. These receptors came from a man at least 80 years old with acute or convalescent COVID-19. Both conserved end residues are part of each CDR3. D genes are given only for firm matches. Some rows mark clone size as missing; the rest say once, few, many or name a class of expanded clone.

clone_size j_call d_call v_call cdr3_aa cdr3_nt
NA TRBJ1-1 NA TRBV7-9 CASSLAKRGTEAFF TGTGCCAGCAGCTTAGCGAAACGGGGGACTGAAGCTTTCTTT
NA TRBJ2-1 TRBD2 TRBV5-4 CASSLGLDSYNEQFF TGTGCCAGCAGCTTAGGACTAGACTCCTACAATGAGCAGTTCTTC
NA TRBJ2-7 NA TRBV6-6 CASSYPTGEQYF TGTGCCAGCAGTTACCCTACGGGAGAGCAGTACTTC
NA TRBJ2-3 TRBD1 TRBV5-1 CASSIIPGTEDTQYF TGCGCCAGCAGCATTATTCCCGGGACAGAAGATACGCAGTATTTT
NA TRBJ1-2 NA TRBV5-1 CASSLVEPGDYGYTF TGCGCCAGCAGCTTGGTCGAACCAGGGGACTATGGCTACACCTTC
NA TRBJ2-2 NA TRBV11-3 CASSPTPSGVGELFF TGTGCCAGCAGCCCCACCCCCTCCGGTGTCGGGGAGCTGTTTTTT
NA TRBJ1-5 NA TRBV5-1 CASSEQGGNQPQHF TGCGCCAGCAGCGAACAGGGAGGCAATCAGCCCCAGCATTTT
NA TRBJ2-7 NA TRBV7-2 CASSPGTEREQYF TGTGCCAGCAGCCCGGGGACTGAAAGGGAGCAGTACTTC
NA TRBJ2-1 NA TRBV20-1 CSASQDRAGGFTYNEQFF TGCAGTGCCAGTCAAGACAGGGCGGGAGGTTTTACTTACAATGAGCAGTTCTTC
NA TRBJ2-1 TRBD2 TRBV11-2 CASSLDLAGDGNEQFF TGTGCCAGCAGCTTAGATCTAGCGGGAGACGGCAATGAGCAGTTCTTC
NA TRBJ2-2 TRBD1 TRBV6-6 CASSRQGAKVGTGELFF TGTGCCAGCAGTCGACAGGGGGCGAAAGTCGGTACCGGGGAGCTGTTTTTT
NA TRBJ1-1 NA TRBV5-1 CASSLGSDNTEAFF TGCGCCAGCAGCTTGGGGAGTGATAACACTGAAGCTTTCTTT
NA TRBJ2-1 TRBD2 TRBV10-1 CASSERAGGPYNEQFF TGCGCCAGCAGTGAGAGGGCGGGAGGGCCCTATAATGAGCAGTTCTTC
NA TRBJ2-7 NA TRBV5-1 CASSPSPPRGVSGPPYEQYF TGCGCCAGCAGCCCCTCGCCGCCCCGCGGGGTTAGCGGCCCTCCCTACGAGCAGTACTTC
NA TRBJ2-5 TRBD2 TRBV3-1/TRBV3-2 CASSQGTSGFQETQYF TGTGCCAGCAGCCAAGGGACTAGCGGGTTCCAAGAGACCCAGTACTTC
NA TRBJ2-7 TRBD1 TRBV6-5 CASSYSGRGYYEQYF TGTGCCAGCAGTTACTCGGGCAGGGGGTACTACGAGCAGTACTTC
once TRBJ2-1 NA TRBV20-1 CSASRGQTYNEQFF TGCAGTGCTAGTAGAGGACAAACCTACAATGAGCAGTTCTTC
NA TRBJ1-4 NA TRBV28 CASSPRGGSNEKLFF TGTGCCAGCAGTCCGCGAGGGGGATCTAATGAAAAACTGTTTTTT
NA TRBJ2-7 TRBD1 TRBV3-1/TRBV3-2 CASSQAPLGQGTYEQYF TGTGCCAGCAGCCAAGCTCCATTGGGACAGGGGACCTACGAGCAGTACTTC
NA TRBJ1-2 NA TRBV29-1 CSVEEQRSDYGYTF TGCAGCGTTGAAGAGCAACGCTCAGACTATGGCTACACCTTC
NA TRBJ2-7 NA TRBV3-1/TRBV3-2 CASSQGDEQYF TGTGCCAGCAGCCAAGGAGATGAGCAGTACTTC
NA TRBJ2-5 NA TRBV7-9 CASTAQETQYF TGTGCCAGCACAGCGCAAGAGACCCAGTACTTC
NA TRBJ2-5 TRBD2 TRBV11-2 CASSFLAAQETQYF TGTGCCAGCAGCTTCCTAGCGGCCCAAGAGACCCAGTACTTC
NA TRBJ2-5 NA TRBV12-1 CASSTDRGIQETQYF TGTGCCAGCAGCACGGACAGGGGGATTCAAGAGACCCAGTACTTC
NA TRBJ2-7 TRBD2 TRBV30 CACSNIAGGSNEQYF TGTGCCTGTTCGAACATAGCGGGAGGTTCCAACGAGCAGTACTTC
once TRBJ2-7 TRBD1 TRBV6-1 CASSEGTGKAEQYF TGTGCCAGCAGTGAAGGGACAGGGAAAGCCGAGCAGTACTTC
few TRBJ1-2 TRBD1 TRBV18 CASSRTGGDGYTF TGTGCCAGCTCACGGACAGGGGGGGATGGCTACACCTTC
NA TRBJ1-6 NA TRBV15 CATSRDANSPLHF TGTGCCACCAGCAGAGATGCGAATTCACCCCTCCACTTT
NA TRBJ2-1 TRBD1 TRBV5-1 CASSLVPGQGNNEQFF TGCGCCAGCAGCTTGGTCCCGGGACAGGGTAACAATGAGCAGTTCTTC
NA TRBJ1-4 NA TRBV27 CASSLVGTLINEKLFF TGTGCCAGCAGTTTAGTGGGGACACTGATTAATGAAAAACTGTTTTTT
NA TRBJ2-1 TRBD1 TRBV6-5 CASGGQGHFNEQFF TGTGCCAGCGGAGGACAGGGCCATTTCAATGAGCAGTTCTTC
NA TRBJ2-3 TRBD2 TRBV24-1 CATSPGLAGASTDTQYF TGTGCCACCAGTCCGGGACTAGCGGGAGCGAGCACAGATACGCAGTATTTT
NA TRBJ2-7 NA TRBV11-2 CASSSQYEQYF TGTGCCAGCAGCTCCCAATACGAGCAGTACTTC
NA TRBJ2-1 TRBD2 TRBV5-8 CASSLEVSGRGSYNEQFF TGTGCCAGCAGCTTGGAAGTCAGCGGGAGGGGGTCCTACAATGAGCAGTTCTTC
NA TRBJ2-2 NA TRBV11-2 CASSLSGTGELFF TGTGCCAGCAGCCTCAGCGGGACCGGGGAGCTGTTTTTT
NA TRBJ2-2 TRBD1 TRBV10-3 CAISESRQGGIGELFF TGTGCCATCAGTGAGTCGAGACAGGGGGGAATCGGGGAGCTGTTTTTT
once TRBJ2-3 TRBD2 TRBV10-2 CASSERSGLADTQYF TGCGCCAGCAGTGAGCGTAGCGGGCTGGCAGATACGCAGTATTTT
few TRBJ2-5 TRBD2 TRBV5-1 CASSTQGGRETQYF TGCGCCAGCAGTACTCAGGGCGGGAGAGAGACCCAGTACTTC
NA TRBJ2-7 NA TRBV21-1 CASSNTGTSGNEQYF TGTGCCAGCAGCAACACAGGGACGAGCGGCAACGAGCAGTACTTC
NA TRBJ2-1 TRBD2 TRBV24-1 CATSDLQAGGYNEQFF TGTGCCACCAGTGATTTGCAAGCGGGAGGGTACAATGAGCAGTTCTTC
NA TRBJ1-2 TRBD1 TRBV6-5 CASSYSNRGPDGYTF TGTGCCAGCAGTTACTCGAACAGGGGGCCGGATGGCTACACCTTC
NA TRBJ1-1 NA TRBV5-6 CASSPLGGGAFF TGTGCCAGCAGCCCGCTCGGAGGAGGAGCTTTCTTT
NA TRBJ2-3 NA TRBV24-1 CATSDRGWGTDTQYF TGTGCCACCAGTGATCGGGGGTGGGGCACAGATACGCAGTATTTT
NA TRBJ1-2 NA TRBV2 CASRQERGYTF TGTGCCAGCAGACAGGAACGAGGCTACACCTTC
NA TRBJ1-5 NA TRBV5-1 CASSLGQNSNQPQHF TGCGCCAGCAGCTTGGGACAGAATAGCAATCAGCCCCAGCATTTT
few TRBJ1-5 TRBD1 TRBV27 CASSSGQGSQPQHF TGTGCCAGCAGTTCGGGACAGGGAAGTCAGCCCCAGCATTTT
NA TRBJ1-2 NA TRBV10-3 CAINSGTGKGSYGYTF TGTGCCATCAATTCGGGAACAGGGAAAGGGTCCTATGGCTACACCTTC
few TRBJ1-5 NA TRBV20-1 CSASPEGGSNQPQHF TGCAGTGCTAGTCCGGAGGGGGGGTCCAATCAGCCCCAGCATTTT
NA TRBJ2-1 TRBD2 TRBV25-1 CASSVGGDNEQFF TGTGCCAGCAGTGTGGGGGGGGACAATGAGCAGTTCTTC
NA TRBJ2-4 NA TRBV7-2 CASSLVRGGGGGAKNIQYF TGTGCCAGCAGCTTAGTCCGGGGAGGAGGGGGAGGGGCCAAAAACATTCAGTACTTC
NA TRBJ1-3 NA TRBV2 CASKQSSGNTIYF TGTGCCAGCAAACAGAGCTCTGGAAACACCATATATTTT
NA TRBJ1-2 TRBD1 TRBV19 CASSIGQGEAGYTF TGTGCCAGTAGTATAGGACAGGGCGAGGCTGGCTACACCTTC
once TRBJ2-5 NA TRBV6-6 CASSTQGRGQETQYF TGTGCCAGCAGCACCCAAGGACGGGGTCAAGAGACCCAGTACTTC